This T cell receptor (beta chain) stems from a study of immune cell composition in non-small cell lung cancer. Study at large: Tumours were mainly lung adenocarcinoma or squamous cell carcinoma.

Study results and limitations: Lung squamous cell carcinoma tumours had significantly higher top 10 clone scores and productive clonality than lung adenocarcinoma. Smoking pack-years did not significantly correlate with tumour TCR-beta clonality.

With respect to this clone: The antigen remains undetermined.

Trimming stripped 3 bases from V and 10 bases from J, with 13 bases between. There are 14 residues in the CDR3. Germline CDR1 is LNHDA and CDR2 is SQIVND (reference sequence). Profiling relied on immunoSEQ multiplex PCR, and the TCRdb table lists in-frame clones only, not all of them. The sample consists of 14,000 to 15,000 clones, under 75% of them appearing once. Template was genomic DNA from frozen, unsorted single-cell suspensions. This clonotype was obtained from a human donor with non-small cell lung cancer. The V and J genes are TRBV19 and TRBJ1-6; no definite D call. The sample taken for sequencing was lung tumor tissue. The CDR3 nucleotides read TGTGCCAGTAGTATCCGTGACGAGGAGTCACCCCTCCACTTT. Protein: CASSIRDEESPLHF.